These 6 T cell receptor beta chains came from one sample sequenced in a study of graft-versus-host responses after intestinal transplantation. No antigen has been identified for these receptors. The repertoire was sequenced with immunoSEQ multiplex PCR; TCRdb's copy has only in-frame clones and lacks some. The sample shows around 120,000 clones, roughly 91% of them seen only once. The sequencing here drew on unstimulated CD4+ T cells sorted from spleen or lymph node cells, taken before intestinal transplant. The source of these receptors is a human donor who received an intestinal transplant.

J is TRBJ2-2 and V is TRBV5-1, with TRBD2 matching 12 bases. Germline assignment: CDR1 SGHRS and CDR2 YFSETQ. Unmatched junction bases numbered 2, after V lost 0 bases and J lost 5 bases. This CDR3 region has 16 residues. CDR3 region: CASSLGLAGETGELFF. CDR3 nucleotides: TGCGCCAGCAGCTTGGGACTAGCGGGAGAGACCGGGGAGCTGTTTTTT.

The rearrangement links TRBV5-1 to TRBJ1-3, with 8 bases fitting TRBD1. V lost 4 bases and J lost 3; bases outside the gene matches: 3. The CDR3 is 14 residues long. Germline CDR1 and CDR2: SGHRS and YFSETQ. CDR3 protein: CASSLGTGGNTIYF. The CDR3 DNA is TGCGCCAGCAGCCTAGGGACAGGTGGAAACACCATATATTTT.

This rearrangement joins TRBV15 to TRBJ2-7; the D gene could be TRBD1 or TRBD2 (5 bases each). V lost 0 bases and J 0 bases, leaving 12 bases between the germline ends. From germline, CDR1 is LNHNV and CDR2 YYDKDF (reference sequence). The CDR3 is made up of 16 amino acids. DNA of the CDR3: TGTGCCACCAGCAGAGATCCGAGGGGCAGCTCCTACGAGCAGTACTTC. Protein: CATSRDPRGSSYEQYF.

This chain joins TRBV9 and TRBJ2-6; D perhaps matches TRBD2 (5 bases). V lost 7 bases, J lost 4 bases, and 12 bases lay in between. Germline CDR1 SGDLS, CDR2 YYNGEE. This CDR3 contains 14 residues. The CDR3 DNA is TGTGCCAGCCGTGAGGGAGTGGGGGCCAACGTCCTGACTTTC. Its protein is CASREGVGANVLTF.

This chain joins TRBV7-6 and TRBJ2-7; 9 bases are shared with TRBD1. This CDR3 has 16 residues. V lost 1 base and J lost 0; bases outside the gene matches: 4. Germline values: CDR1 SGHVS, CDR2 FNYEAQ. The CDR3 spells CASSLEGQGSSYEQYF. Written as DNA, the CDR3 is TGTGCCAGCAGCTTAGAGGGACAGGGTAGCTCCTACGAGCAGTACTTC.

In nucleotides, the CDR3 is TGCGCCAGCAGCTTGGTGGACGGAGCTAATGAAAAACTGTTTTTT. This translates into CASSLVDGANEKLFF. The chain is built from TRBV5-1 and TRBJ1-4; D gene uncertain. This CDR3 comprises 15 residues. V lost 0 bases and J lost 3, with 9 bases in between. The germline V gene encodes CDR1 SGHRS and CDR2 YFSETQ.